The clone carrying this T cell receptor (beta chain) was recorded at least ten times. Its specificity is unknown. The record originates from a study of T cells in Graves' hyperthyroidism and ophthalmopathy. For the study at large: Peripheral blood was taken when the disease was first diagnosed, before any treatment began. Study-wide points: Most thyroid-expanded clonotypes above 0.001 were also found in blood. Using 13 V-J features, a model discriminated ophthalmopathy from stable hyperthyroidism.

The CDR3 extends over 13 amino acids. In germline, CDR1 is SGHRS, CDR2 YFSETQ. V shed 6 bases and J shed 5 bases, with 12 bases lying between them. Authors of the study amplified TCR beta CDR3 regions from RNA transcripts. A first-round RT-PCR of the TCR CDR3 used the HTBI primer set. A single record per CDR3 protein comes from TCRdb applying MiXCR to the multiplex PCR reads. Altogether approximately 400,000 distinct CDR3 sequences are present, roughly 13% being singletons, with the ten largest covering about a fifth. Blood was sampled at initial diagnosis of hyperthyroidism, prior to onset of any ophthalmopathy symptoms.

The source is a young man with Graves' hyperthyroidism that later progressed to Graves' ophthalmopathy. The rearrangement joins TRBV5-1 to TRBJ2-1; tentative D call: TRBD1 (6 bases). The sequenced sample was blood. CDR3 amino acids: CASKGVVHNEQFF. The CDR3 bases are TGCGCCAGCAAGGGGGTCGTTCACAATGAGCAGTTCTTC.